These T cell receptor beta chains were read from a single sample in a study of blood T cell repertoires in COVID-19. This table comes from immunoSEQ multiplex PCR, and its TCRdb copy is limited to in-frame clones, with some not included. The table has 140,000 or so clones, 76% seen once; the top ten hold about 3.9%. Specimen: peripheral blood. These receptors came from a man between 60 and 75 years old with acute or convalescent COVID-19. Both conserved end residues are trimmed from each CDR3. A D gene is named only where the DNA matches it firmly. Not every row has a clone size; where given, it reads once, few, many or a size class.

TRBJ2-1,.,13,TRBV5-1,.,ASSLESGVGNEQF
TRBJ2-5,.,9,TRBV20-1,TRBD2,SGGGRDSQY
TRBJ2-7,many,12,TRBV2,TRBD2,ASSDTSGAYEQY
TRBJ2-7,.,14,TRBV6-1,TRBD1,ASSDGGGQKTYEQY
TRBJ2-3,.,13,TRBV19,TRBD1,ASCPTGSSTDTQY
TRBJ1-1,.,14,TRBV19,.,ASSIDLPMRRTEAF
TRBJ1-6,many,15,TRBV4-2,TRBD1,ASSNDRGGSYNSPLH
TRBJ2-3,.,15,TRBV7-9,TRBD2,ASSGRGLAFSTDTQY
TRBJ1-2,.,12,TRBV30,TRBD1,AAGQGAANYGYT
TRBJ2-7,once,10,TRBV2,.,ASSEITYEQY
TRBJ2-7,.,13,TRBV28,TRBD1,ASSLAGTGHYEQY
TRBJ1-2,.,12,TRBV28,TRBD1,ASSSGQGVDGYT
TRBJ2-5,.,15,TRBV11-2,.,ASSLVGGALSFETQY
TRBJ2-2,few,13,TRBV7-9,.,ASSLVLPNTGELF
TRBJ1-3,.,13,TRBV19,.,ASSRGDHSGNTIY
TRBJ1-1,many,11,TRBV11-2,.,ASARRENTEAF
TRBJ2-5,.,14,TRBV24-1,TRBD2,ATSDFVGPGGETQY
TRBJ2-7,once,15,TRBV28,.,ASSYETGRPSSYEQY
TRBJ2-1,.,10,TRBV5-6,.,ASSFQGNEQF
TRBJ1-5,.,14,TRBV23-1,TRBD1,ASSQRDRGRGQPQH
TRBJ2-4,.,14,TRBV18,TRBD1,ASSPRGRNAKNIQY
TRBJ1-5,.,12,TRBV6-6,.,ASRGESGNQPQH
TRBJ2-3,.,13,TRBV5-8,TRBD2,ATGASGSFTDTQY
TRBJ1-1,few,15,TRBV5-4,TRBD1,ASSFPGQGRTNTEAF
TRBJ2-3,.,10,TRBV12-3/TRBV12-4,.,ASSLFTDTQY
TRBJ1-4,.,13,TRBV6-1,.,ASSEILGAVEKLF
TRBJ2-6,.,13,TRBV7-3,.,ASSPRVSGANVLT
TRBJ2-1,few,14,TRBV25-1,.,ASSEYRETTYNEQF
TRBJ1-5,.,13,TRBV7-8,.,ASSLVWGPDQPQH
TRBJ2-7,.,14,TRBV27,TRBD2,ASSGTSGSPSYEQY
TRBJ1-5,.,15,TRBV3-1/TRBV3-2,TRBD1,ASSQVGRGDFNQPQH
TRBJ2-7,.,12,TRBV10-3,TRBD2,AIRGDYRSYEQY
TRBJ2-3,.,11,TRBV2,.,ASSDTGTDTQY
TRBJ1-1,once,13,TRBV18,.,ASCRGTSMDTEAF
TRBJ1-4,.,13,TRBV10-2,.,ASSEQRTTNEKLF
TRBJ1-1,.,11,TRBV11-3,.,ASSFNSVTEAF
TRBJ2-7,few,13,TRBV6-6,TRBD2,ASSPRLAGGYEQY